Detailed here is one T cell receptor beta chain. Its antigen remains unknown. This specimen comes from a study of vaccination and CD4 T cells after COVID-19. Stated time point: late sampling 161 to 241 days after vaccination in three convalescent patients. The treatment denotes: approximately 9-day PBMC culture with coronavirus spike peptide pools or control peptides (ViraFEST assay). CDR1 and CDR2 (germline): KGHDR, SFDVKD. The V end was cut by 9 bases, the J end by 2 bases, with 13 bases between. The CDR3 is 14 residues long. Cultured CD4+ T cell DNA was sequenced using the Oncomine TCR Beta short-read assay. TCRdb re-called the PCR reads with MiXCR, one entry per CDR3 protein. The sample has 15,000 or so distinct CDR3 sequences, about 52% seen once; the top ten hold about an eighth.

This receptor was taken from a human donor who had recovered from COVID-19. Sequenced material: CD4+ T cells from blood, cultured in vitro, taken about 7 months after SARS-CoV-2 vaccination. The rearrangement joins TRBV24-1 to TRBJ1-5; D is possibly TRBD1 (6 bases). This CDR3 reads CATGGEGGNQPQHF. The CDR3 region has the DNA TGTGCCACCGGGGGGGAGGGGGGCAATCAGCCCCAGCATTTT.